The 30 T cell receptor beta chains given below trace back to one sample, sequenced in a study of T cell responses to AZD1222 COVID-19 vaccine. Here immunoSEQ multiplex PCR was the method, and the copy in TCRdb shows in-frame clones only, minus some. The sample has 150,000 to 200,000 clones, roughly 90% seen once. Sequences were derived from peripheral blood, sampled 28 days after the second AZD1222 dose. These receptors came from an adult who received the AZD1222 COVID-19 vaccine.

This chain joins TRBV7-3 and TRBJ1-1; a weak D match, TRBD1 (6 bases). There are 13 residues in the CDR3. Germline CDR1 is SGHTA and CDR2 is FQGTGA. Between the trimmed V and J ends, which lost 4 bases and 2 bases, there was a span of 8 bases. CDR3 sequence (DNA): TGTGCCAGCAGCTCCAGGGGAAACACTGAAGCTTTCTTT. Its protein product is CASSSRGNTEAFF. Full variable domain (missing parts from reference TRBV7-3 and TRBJ1-1): GAGVSQTPSNKVTEKGKYVELRCDPISGHTALYWYRQSLGQGPEFLIYFQGTGAADDSGLPNDRFFAVRPEGSVSTLKIQRTERGDSAVYLCASSSRGNTEAFFGQGTRLTVV.

This rearrangement joins TRBV6-4 to TRBJ1-2, with D possibly matching TRBD1 (5 bases). V gave up 1 base and J gave up 8 bases, with 14 bases separating them. The CDR3 is 14 residues long. The germline CDR1 and CDR2 sequences are MRHNA and SNTAGT. This CDR3 reads CASSDFPRGDGYTF. CDR3 sequence (DNA): TGTGCCAGCAGTGACTTTCCTAGAGGGGACGGCTACACCTTC.

The gene calls are TRBV5-4 and TRBJ1-1, with TRBD1 matching over 7 bases. CDR3 length: 12 amino acids. The germline CDR1 and CDR2 sequences are SGHNT and YYREEE (reference sequence). With V trimmed by 3 bases and J by 6 bases, 2 bases remained unmatched. In nucleotides, the CDR3 is TGTGCCAGCAGCTCGGACAGGTCTGAAGCTTTCTTT. Translated: CASSSDRSEAFF.

V is TRBV7-9 and J is TRBJ1-2; weak D call: TRBD1 (5 bases). Trimming pared 3 bases from V and 6 bases from J, leaving 11 bases between. Germline V CDR1 and CDR2: SEHNR, FQNEAQ (reference sequence). The CDR3 runs 13 residues. The CDR3 sequence: CASSLTADDGYTF. The CDR3 bases are TGTGCCAGCAGCTTGACAGCGGACGATGGCTACACCTTC.

The V and J genes are TRBV10-3 and TRBJ2-7; 8 bases are shared with TRBD2. Losses at the gene ends were 6 bases for V and 7 bases for J; bases not matched to a gene: 14. Germline assignment: CDR1 ENHRY and CDR2 SYGVKD. The CDR3 length is 15 residues. The CDR3 region is CAISLSGTPGGEQYF. CDR3 DNA sequence: TGTGCCATCAGCCTTAGCGGGACCCCCGGTGGGGAGCAGTACTTC.

This clone was picked up a small number of times. The DNA for the CDR3 is TGTGCCAGCAACCGCTTGGGGGAAAAACTGTTTTTT. Amino acid sequence: CASNRLGEKLFF. The V gene is TRBV2, the J gene TRBJ1-4; no firm D call. Germline V lookup: CDR1 SNHLY, CDR2 FYNNEI. This CDR3 spans 12 amino acids. V was shortened by 7 bases and J by 8 bases, with 11 bases between the two germline ends.

The chain links TRBV15 to TRBJ1-1; the D gene is possibly TRBD1 (5 bases). The V gene's germline CDR1 is LNHNV and CDR2 YYDKDF (reference sequence). The CDR3 is 15 amino acids. The V end was cut by 0 bases, the J end by 1 base, with 9 bases between. The CDR3: CATSREQRGNTEAFF. The CDR3 DNA reads TGTGCCACCAGCAGAGAGCAGAGGGGGAACACTGAAGCTTTCTTT.

This clone was seen a handful of times. The chain links TRBV11-1 to TRBJ1-3, with a tentative D call TRBD1 (5 bases). The CDR3 has 12 amino acids. Per the germline V gene, CDR1 is SGHAT and CDR2 is FQDESV (reference sequence). Trimming removed 5 bases from V and 9 bases from J, with 11 bases in between. Written as DNA, the CDR3 is TGTGCCAGCAGCCACGGGCAGGGCACCATATATTTT. Protein sequence: CASSHGQGTIYF.

J is TRBJ1-1 and V is TRBV9; D remains ambiguous. CDR3 size: 13 residues. Germline V gives CDR1 SGDLS, CDR2 YYNGEE. Trimming removed 2 bases from V and 4 bases from J, with 9 bases in between. The CDR3 bases are TGTGCCAGCAGCGTTGAGAAGGGCACTGAAGCTTTCTTT. Protein product: CASSVEKGTEAFF.

This sequence joins TRBV5-6 and TRBJ1-5, with 7 bases identical to TRBD1. Germline trimming cut 4 bases from V and 7 bases from J; bases unmatched to any gene: 8. CDR3 length: 14 amino acids. Germline V gene sequence: CDR1 SGHDT, CDR2 YYEEEE. CDR3 protein: CASSKGQTHQPQHF. The CDR3 region has the DNA TGTGCCAGCAGCAAGGGACAGACTCACCAGCCCCAGCATTTT.

This chain connects TRBV5-4 to TRBJ1-1; 8 positions agree with TRBD1. This CDR3 has 15 residues. Germline V gene data show CDR1 as SGHNT and CDR2 as YYREEE (reference sequence). V trimming: 5 bases; J trimming: 0 bases; junction bases outside the gene matches: 6. CDR3 in amino acids: CASRQGTGMNTEAFF. Here the CDR3 DNA reads TGTGCCAGCAGACAGGGGACAGGAATGAACACTGAAGCTTTCTTT.

V is TRBV29-1 and J is TRBJ1-5; 7 bases fit TRBD1. Germline V gene sequence: CDR1 SQVTM, CDR2 ANQGSEA. This CDR3 contains 16 residues. V lost 3 bases, J lost 1 base, and 9 bases stayed unmatched. In DNA, the CDR3 is TGCAGCGTTGAGTGGTGTACCAGGGGGAGCAATCAGCCCCAGCATTTT. Translation gives CSVEWCTRGSNQPQHF.

The chain joins TRBV29-1 to TRBJ1-1; D might be TRBD1 (5 bases). V gave up 7 bases and J gave up 6 bases, with 15 bases separating them. Looked up from germline, CDR1 is SQVTM and CDR2 is ANQGSEA. The CDR3 extends over 12 amino acids. The CDR3 reads CSGQGAGAEAFF. The CDR3, as DNA: TGCAGCGGCCAGGGTGCGGGCGCTGAAGCTTTCTTT.

The J gene is TRBJ2-1, the V gene TRBV24-1; D perhaps matches TRBD2 (6 bases). Germline V gene sequence: CDR1 KGHDR, CDR2 SFDVKD. V shed 9 bases and J shed 6 bases, with 11 bases lying between them. The CDR3 totals 12 residues. Written as DNA, the CDR3 is TGTGCCACCCGGGAGTCCAGCAATGAGCAGTTCTTC. This codes for CATRESSNEQFF.

This chain joins TRBV14 and TRBJ1-2; D gene unclear. Germline V lookup: CDR1 SGHDN, CDR2 FVKESK. The CDR3 runs 13 residues. The V and J ends lost 0 bases and 4 bases respectively, with 6 bases between them. This CDR3 reads CASSQDRLYGYTF. The CDR3 region has the DNA TGTGCCAGCAGCCAAGACAGACTCTATGGCTACACCTTC. Full variable domain (remainder filled in from reference TRBV14 and TRBJ1-2): EAGVTQFPSHSVIEKGQTVTLRCDPISGHDNLYWYRRVMGKEIKFLLHFVKESKQDESGMPNNRFLAERTGGTYSTLKVQPAELEDSGVYFCASSQDRLYGYTFGSGTRLTVV.

This chain joins TRBV5-1 and TRBJ1-1, with a tentative D call TRBD1 (6 bases). V was shortened by 0 bases and J by 0 bases, with 9 bases between the two germline ends. Per the germline V gene, CDR1 is SGHRS and CDR2 is YFSETQ. The length of the CDR3 is 15 residues. CDR3: CASSLEDSLNTEAFF. The CDR3 DNA follows: TGCGCCAGCAGCTTGGAGGACAGCCTGAACACTGAAGCTTTCTTT. Together with reference TRBV5-1 and TRBJ1-1, the CDR3 gives the full variable domain: KAGVTQTPRYLIKTRGQQVTLSCSPISGHRSVSWYQQTPGQGLQFLFEYFSETQRNKGNFPGRFSGRQFSNSRSEMNVSTLELGDSALYLCASSLEDSLNTEAFFGQGTRLTVV.

The table lists this clone with many counts. The V and J genes are TRBV30 and TRBJ2-7; no clear D. The ends were cut back, 2 bases at V and 3 bases at J, with 20 bases in the middle. The CDR3 contains 16 residues. The germline CDR1 and CDR2 sequences are GTSNPN and SVGIG (reference sequence). CDR3 sequence: CAWSKVGTAPVYEQYF. CDR3 coding DNA: TGTGCCTGGAGTAAAGTAGGAACAGCACCCGTCTACGAGCAGTACTTC.

This clone was recorded once. The rearrangement uses TRBV11-3 and TRBJ2-1; 8 bases are a match to TRBD1. The CDR3 length is 14 residues. Per germline, CDR1 SGHNT and CDR2 YENEEA. The junction had 4 bases not matched to a gene; V was cut back by 4 bases and J by 5 bases. The CDR3 DNA follows: TGTGCCAGCAGCTCAGGGGGCTCGGACAATGAGCAGTTCTTC. Its protein product is CASSSGGSDNEQFF.

The chain carries TRBV3-1 (or the pseudogene TRBV3-2) and TRBJ1-1; D is possibly TRBD1 (5 bases). V lost 4 bases to trimming and J lost 3 bases, with 9 bases between them. CDR1 and CDR2 (germline): LGHDT, YNNKEL (reference sequence). The CDR3 contains 13 residues. The CDR3 spells CASSPWGDTEAFF. For the CDR3, the DNA is TGTGCCAGCAGCCCCTGGGGGGACACTGAAGCTTTCTTT.

The genes are TRBV5-6 and TRBJ2-3; D is tentatively TRBD1 or TRBD2 (5 bases each). The CDR3 length is 15 residues. V was shortened by 6 bases and J by 4 bases, with 18 bases between the two germline ends. Germline lookup yields CDR1 SGHDT and CDR2 YYEEEE. CDR3 amino acids: CASTLVGARADTQYF. CDR3 DNA sequence: TGTGCCAGCACCCTGGTCGGGGCACGGGCAGATACGCAGTATTTT.

The chain couples TRBV2 to TRBJ2-2; 11 bases fit TRBD1. J was trimmed by 8 bases and V by 6 bases; bases with no gene match: 8. CDR3 length: 15 amino acids. Germline V lookup: CDR1 SNHLY, CDR2 FYNNEI. CDR3: CASSYRDRGSGELFF. The CDR3 nucleotides are TGTGCCAGCAGCTACCGGGACAGGGGGTCGGGGGAGCTGTTTTTT.

The chain links TRBV11-3 to TRBJ2-1; perhaps TRBD1 as D (6 bases). This CDR3 spans 14 amino acids. Germline V gene sequence: CDR1 SGHNT, CDR2 YENEEA. Trimming removed 3 bases from V and 5 bases from J, with 11 bases in between. This CDR3 reads CASSFSGTNNEQFF. The CDR3 nucleotides are TGTGCCAGCAGCTTCTCCGGGACAAACAATGAGCAGTTCTTC. The full variable domain, rest sourced from reference TRBV11-3 and TRBJ2-1, is EAGVVQSPRYKIIEKKQPVAFWCNPISGHNTLYWYLQNLGQGPELLIRYENEEAVDDSQLPKDRFSAERLKGVDSTLKIQPAELGDSAVYLCASSFSGTNNEQFFGPGTRLTVL.

This clone was seen a handful of times. The J gene is TRBJ1-5, the V gene TRBV7-8, with TRBD1 identical over 7 bases. The V and J ends lost 5 bases and 7 bases, in that order; junction bases with no gene match: 5. The CDR3 contains 13 residues. Germline V gene sequence: CDR1 SGHVS, CDR2 FQNEAQ. In nucleotides, the CDR3 is TGTGCCAGCAGCGTAGAAGGGGGCCAGCCCCAGCATTTT. Translating gives CASSVEGGQPQHF.

The chain joins TRBV7-9 to TRBJ1-1; D uncertain. The V and J ends lost 5 bases and 1 base respectively, with 11 bases between them. The CDR3 length is 14 residues. In germline, CDR1 is SEHNR, CDR2 FQNEAQ (reference sequence). Written as DNA, the CDR3 is TGTGCCAGCAGCGAGGGCAACAGGAACACTGAAGCTTTCTTT. Encoded protein: CASSEGNRNTEAFF.

The rearrangement uses TRBV6-5 and TRBJ2-2; D is perhaps TRBD2 (5 bases). Trimming shortened V by 2 bases and J by 6 bases, and 10 bases separated the two germline ends. The V gene's germline CDR1 is MNHEY and CDR2 SVGAGI. This CDR3 spans 14 amino acids. The CDR3 reads CASSYGGRAGELFF. The CDR3 region has the DNA TGTGCCAGCAGTTACGGAGGACGGGCCGGGGAGCTGTTTTTT.

The DNA for the CDR3 is TGTGCCAGCTCACGGGACAGGTTGAACACTGAAGCTTTCTTT. This sequence encodes CASSRDRLNTEAFF. The chain employs TRBV18 and TRBJ1-1; 8 bases match TRBD1. There are 14 residues in the CDR3. Germline V gene data show CDR1 as KGHSH and CDR2 as LQKENI. After removal of 4 bases from V and 0 bases from J, the junction contained 1 base not matched to a gene.

This rearrangement joins TRBV6-5 to TRBJ1-2; D possibly corresponds to TRBD1 (6 bases). Germline V gene sequence: CDR1 MNHEY, CDR2 SVGAGI. This CDR3 is 14 amino acids long. Deletions cut 0 bases from V and 8 bases from J, with 13 bases between. Here the CDR3 reads CASSYSRGEEGYTF. The CDR3 DNA reads TGTGCCAGCAGTTACTCGAGGGGGGAGGAGGGCTACACCTTC.

The gene calls are TRBV6-5 and TRBJ1-1, with 9 nucleotides matching TRBD1. After removal of 6 bases from V and 1 base from J, the junction contained 3 bases not matched to a gene. Germline assignment: CDR1 MNHEY and CDR2 SVGAGI. This CDR3 is 14 amino acids long. Written as DNA, the CDR3 is TGTGCCAGCAGCCGGACAGGGGAGAACACTGAAGCTTTCTTT. Protein: CASSRTGENTEAFF.

The chain is built from TRBV4-3 and TRBJ2-3; 8 bases match TRBD1. CDR1 is LGHNA, CDR2 YSLEER, per germline. The CDR3 spans 17 residues. Losses at the gene ends were 1 base for V and 4 bases for J; bases not matched to a gene: 10. The CDR3 region is CASSQARQGMGADTQYF. DNA for the CDR3: TGCGCCAGCAGCCAAGCCCGACAGGGGATGGGGGCAGATACGCAGTATTTT.

In DNA form, the CDR3 reads TGTGCCAGTTCCTCGGGACGTGCCAATCAGCCCCAGCATTTT. Translating it yields CASSSGRANQPQHF. V usage is TRBV19 and J usage is TRBJ1-5; tentative D call: TRBD1 (5 bases). Germline CDR1 reads LNHDA; CDR2 reads SQIVND (reference sequence). The V and J ends lost 8 bases and 3 bases respectively, with 14 bases between them. The CDR3 length is 14 residues.